The 31 T cell receptor beta chains presented below share a single source sample, sequenced in a study of T cell responses to AZD1222 COVID-19 vaccine (dated by TCRdb to about 2021). Explained via the paper, the time point label denotes: about 28 days (+/-7) after the second vaccine dose. The library was made by the immunoSEQ multiplex PCR assay. TCRdb mirrors the immuneACCESS table, restricted to in-frame sequences. Some clones are absent from its copies; in checked studies, under half trace to an unresolved V gene, and the reason for the others is unknown. Recorded for this sample are 130,000 to 150,000 clones; roughly 87% of them occurred a single time. The ten top clones hold under 2% of the sample. Sequenced here: peripheral blood, sampled 28 days after the second AZD1222 dose. The receptors originated from an adult who received the AZD1222 COVID-19 vaccine.

The J gene is TRBJ1-2, the V gene TRBV21-1; TRBD1 is the table's D call, not checked against the DNA. TRBV21-1 is deemed a pseudogene. This CDR3 region has 16 residues. For the CDR3, the DNA is TGTGCCAGCAGCAATGCAGGGGGCGCTTCTAACTATGGCTACACCTTC. This gives the protein CASSNAGGASNYGYTF.

The chain has TRBV2 and TRBJ1-5; the match to TRBD1 covers 9 bases. The CDR3 extends over 15 amino acids. Germline CDR1 reads SNHLY; CDR2 reads FYNNEI. With V trimmed by 8 bases and J by 4 bases, 9 bases remained unmatched. The CDR3 reads CASGSGQGRNQPQHF. The CDR3 nucleotides are TGTGCCAGCGGTTCGGGACAGGGTAGGAATCAGCCCCAGCATTTT.

This clone has only one observation. V and J are TRBV5-1 and TRBJ2-7; D remains unclear. In germline, CDR1 is SGHRS, CDR2 YFSETQ. Trimming took off 2 bases at V and 2 bases at J, with 8 bases between the two ends. CDR3 length: 13 residues. CDR3 residues: CASSFGFTYEQYF. The CDR3 DNA reads TGCGCCAGCAGCTTCGGATTTACCTACGAGCAGTACTTC.

The table lists this clone with a few counts. The V gene is TRBV20-1, the J gene TRBJ2-1; 14 nucleotides agree with TRBD2. This CDR3 is 15 amino acids long. The J segment lost 8 bases and the V segment lost 3 bases, leaving 6 bases of the junction unmatched. Germline-derived CDR1 and CDR2 are DFQATT and SNEGSKA (reference sequence). DNA for the CDR3: TGCAGTGCTAGTGCCGGGACTAGCGGGAGCGATGAGCAGTTCTTC. Encoded protein: CSASAGTSGSDEQFF.

The V gene is TRBV28, the J gene TRBJ1-2, with 9 bases lining up with TRBD1. Germline V lookup: CDR1 MDHEN, CDR2 SYDVKM. The CDR3 runs to 16 residues. V trimming: 2 bases; J trimming: 3 bases; junction bases outside the gene matches: 7. CDR3 loop: CASSLPGTGYDYGYTF. In nucleotides, the CDR3 is TGTGCCAGCAGTTTACCCGGGACAGGGTATGACTATGGCTACACCTTC.

This chain joins TRBV3-1 (or the pseudogene TRBV3-2) and TRBJ2-1; the D is unclear. The CDR3 covers 14 residues. Germline loops: CDR1 LGHDT, CDR2 YNNKEL (reference sequence). The germline V and J ends were trimmed by 0 bases and 12 bases, with 15 bases remaining between them. The CDR3 region has the DNA TGTGCCAGCAGCCAAGATAAGGCTCAAGGCCTGCAGTTCTTC. Amino acids: CASSQDKAQGLQFF.

The chain carries TRBV27 and TRBJ1-5, with 7 bases matching TRBD1. Germline loops: CDR1 MNHEY, CDR2 SMNVEV (reference sequence). The J segment lost 2 bases and the V segment lost 3 bases, leaving 4 bases of the junction unmatched. The CDR3 is 15 amino acids. CDR3 sequence (DNA): TGTGCCAGCAGTTTCACGACAGGGCGCAATCAGCCCCAGCATTTT. It specifies CASSFTTGRNQPQHF.

J is TRBJ1-1 and V is TRBV3-1 (or the pseudogene TRBV3-2); D not resolved. Trimming cost V 4 bases and J 7 bases, with 10 bases left between them. Germline V gene sequence: CDR1 LGHDT, CDR2 YNNKEL (reference sequence). There are 12 residues in the CDR3. Written as DNA, the CDR3 is TGTGCCAGCAGCCGCGAGCCGGGTGAAGCTTTCTTT. Translation: CASSREPGEAFF.

The rearrangement links TRBV5-1 to TRBJ2-1, with D hard to call. The CDR3 runs 15 residues. V lost 2 bases to trimming and J lost 1 base, with 10 bases between them. Germline V CDR1 and CDR2: SGHRS, YFSETQ. CDR3 coding DNA: TGCGCCAGCAGCTTACGGTTATCTTCCTACAATGAGCAGTTCTTC. This sequence encodes CASSLRLSSYNEQFF.

The chain combines TRBV20-1 with TRBJ1-1; D ambiguous. The CDR3 is 12 amino acids. Germline V gene sequence: CDR1 DFQATT, CDR2 SNEGSKA (reference sequence). V dropped 3 bases and J dropped 3 bases, with 8 bases sitting between them. CDR3 bases: TGCAGTGCTAGTCGTGGTGACACTGAAGCTTTCTTT. This sequence encodes CSASRGDTEAFF.

The chain carries TRBV27 and TRBJ1-3; D not certain. The V end was cut by 8 bases, the J end by 4 bases, with 9 bases between. The germline V gene encodes CDR1 MNHEY and CDR2 SMNVEV (reference sequence). The CDR3 has 12 residues. In DNA, the CDR3 is TGTGCCAGCCTCTCCCCGGGAAACACCATATATTTT. Translated: CASLSPGNTIYF.

The genes are TRBV4-3 and TRBJ1-1, with TRBD1 as a possible D gene (5 bases). CDR3 length: 14 amino acids. V was clipped by 3 bases and J by 6 bases, with 14 bases between them. CDR1 LGHNA and CDR2 YSLEER come from the germline V gene. As DNA, the CDR3 is TGCGCCAGCAGCCACACCCAGGGATCCCCTGAAGCTTTCTTT. Translating gives CASSHTQGSPEAFF.

The J gene is TRBJ2-7, the V gene TRBV7-2; 9 bases map to TRBD1. Germline CDR1 is SGHTA and CDR2 is FQGNSA. After removal of 5 bases from V and 4 bases from J, the junction contained 9 bases not matched to a gene. CDR3 length equals 15 residues. CDR3 in amino acids: CASSPTGQGTYEQYF. The DNA of the CDR3 is TGTGCCAGCAGCCCAACGGGACAGGGAACGTACGAGCAGTACTTC.

The V gene is TRBV19, the J gene TRBJ1-1, with 8 bases lining up with TRBD1. V gave up 5 bases and J gave up 5 bases; unmatched junction bases: 7. The CDR3 has 14 amino acids. CDR1 is LNHDA and CDR2 is SQIVND in the germline V gene (reference sequence). The CDR3 bases are TGTGCCAGTAGTTTCGCACAGGGGGGGACTGAAGCTTTCTTT. Its translation is CASSFAQGGTEAFF.

This rearrangement joins TRBV2 to TRBJ2-1; unclear D gene. The V end lost 1 base, the J end lost 6 bases, and 16 bases lay between the germline ends. This CDR3 is built from 16 residues. The germline V gene has CDR1 SNHLY and CDR2 FYNNEI. DNA of the CDR3: TGTGCCAGCAGTGAAGGAATACAGCCCCAGCTCAATGAGCAGTTCTTC. As protein: CASSEGIQPQLNEQFF.

This rearrangement joins TRBV19 to TRBJ2-6; perhaps TRBD2 as D (6 bases). The germline CDR1 and CDR2 sequences are LNHDA and SQIVND (reference sequence). Trimming took 6 bases from V and 0 from J, leaving 15 bases between them. There are 17 residues in the CDR3. The chain's CDR3 is CASSPAGTPSGANVLTF. CDR3 in DNA: TGTGCCAGTAGCCCCGCAGGGACTCCCTCTGGGGCCAACGTCCTGACTTTC.

The genes are TRBV6-5 and TRBJ1-6, with D possibly matching TRBD1 (6 bases). This CDR3 comprises 14 residues. V dropped 6 bases and J dropped 4 bases, with 10 bases sitting between them. Germline lookup yields CDR1 MNHEY and CDR2 SVGAGI. CDR3 in DNA: TGTGCCAGCAGAGCCGGACAGTATAATTCACCCCTCCACTTT. It codes for CASRAGQYNSPLHF.

The chain recombines TRBV29-1 with TRBJ2-3; the match to TRBD2 covers 7 bases. The CDR3 loop spans 14 amino acids. With 6 bases clipped from V and 6 bases from J, the junction kept 12 bases outside the gene matches. CDR1 is SQVTM, CDR2 ANQGSEA, per germline. CDR3: CSVRAPAGADTQYF. Here the CDR3 DNA reads TGCAGCGTCCGGGCTCCCGCGGGAGCTGATACGCAGTATTTT.

The chain combines TRBV5-1 with TRBJ2-7; D may be TRBD2 (5 bases). The CDR3 is made up of 14 amino acids. The V and J ends lost 4 bases and 1 base respectively, with 12 bases between them. The germline V gene encodes CDR1 SGHRS and CDR2 YFSETQ. This CDR3 is CASSPSGPSYEQYF. CDR3 coding DNA: TGCGCCAGCAGCCCAAGCGGACCTTCCTACGAGCAGTACTTC.

This clone appeared a single time. The chain employs TRBV19 and TRBJ1-6; a possible D gene is TRBD1 (5 bases). V gave up 6 bases and J gave up 9 bases, with 12 bases separating them. The CDR3 covers 13 residues. In germline, CDR1 is LNHDA, CDR2 SQIVND (reference sequence). The CDR3 region is CASRGPRVSPLHF. The DNA for the CDR3 is TGTGCCAGTAGGGGGCCACGGGTTTCACCCCTCCACTTT.

This clone has a handful of counts. The chain uses TRBV27 and TRBJ2-7; 7 nucleotides match TRBD2. V was pared by 8 bases and J by 2 bases, with 18 bases of the junction left unmatched. Per germline, CDR1 MNHEY and CDR2 SMNVEV (reference sequence). The CDR3 totals 17 residues. CDR3 protein: CASRSVGGAGPPYEQYF. CDR3 DNA sequence: TGTGCCAGCCGCTCAGTGGGAGGAGCGGGACCTCCCTACGAGCAGTACTTC.

The rearrangement links TRBV7-9 to TRBJ2-7, with 8 bases identical to TRBD2. This CDR3 has 13 amino acids. V shed 7 bases, J shed 6 bases, and the junction held 8 bases outside the gene matches. Germline V CDR1 and CDR2: SEHNR, FQNEAQ (reference sequence). The CDR3 loop reads CASTPRGGSEQYF. The CDR3 coding sequence is TGTGCCAGCACCCCCCGGGGGGGAAGCGAGCAGTACTTC. Full variable domain (missing parts from reference TRBV7-9 and TRBJ2-7): DTGVSQNPRHKITKRGQNVTFRCDPISEHNRLYWYRQTLGQGPEFLTYFQNEAQLEKSRLLSDRFSAERPKGSFSTLEIQRTEQGDSAMYLCASTPRGGSEQYFGPGTRLTVT.

J is TRBJ1-1 and V is TRBV6-6; TRBD1 might be the D (6 bases). Looked up from germline, CDR1 is MNHNY and CDR2 is SVGAGI (reference sequence). The CDR3 loop spans 13 amino acids. Trimming took 4 bases from V and 4 from J, leaving 10 bases between them. The CDR3 DNA is TGTGCCAGCAGTTTGGGGGCGGCCACTGAAGCTTTCTTT. Its translation: CASSLGAATEAFF.

The chain links TRBV5-8 to TRBJ2-2; TRBD2 matches 9 bases. The CDR3 consists of 19 residues. CDR1 is SGHTS and CDR2 is YDEGEE in the germline V gene. V trimming: 1 base; J trimming: 4 bases; junction bases outside the gene matches: 14. CDR3: CASSLRPWASGRITGELFF. CDR3 bases: TGTGCCAGCAGCTTGCGGCCTTGGGCAAGCGGGAGGATCACCGGGGAGCTGTTTTTT. Full variable domain (outside the CDR3, taken from reference TRBV5-8 and TRBJ2-2): EAGVTQSPTHLIKTRGQQATLRCSPISGHTSVYWYQQALGLGLQFLLWYDEGEERNRGNFPPRFSGRQFPNYSSELNVNALELEDSALYLCASSLRPWASGRITGELFFGEGSRLTVL.

This chain links TRBV6-2 or TRBV6-3 with TRBJ2-5, with 10 bases identical to TRBD1. This CDR3 has 16 amino acids. The germline gives CDR1 MNHEY, CDR2 SVGEGT. V lost 5 bases and J lost 5; bases outside the gene matches: 11. For the CDR3, the DNA is TGTGCCAGCAGTACGACAGGGGGCGCGGCCTTGGAGACCCAGTACTTC. Protein: CASSTTGGAALETQYF.

The chain links TRBV21-1 to TRBJ1-2. TRBV21-1 is a pseudogene. The CDR3 has 14 residues. The chain's CDR3 is CASSKGGDPHGYTF. In nucleotides, the CDR3 is TGTGCCAGCAGCAAAGGGGGGGACCCCCATGGCTACACCTTC.

The J gene is TRBJ2-1, the V gene TRBV11-3, with 11 bases that match TRBD2. V shed 7 bases and J 8 bases; nucleotides not matched to a gene: 7. The CDR3 consists of 14 residues. Germline V gives CDR1 SGHNT, CDR2 YENEEA. CDR3 in DNA: TGTGCCAGCACCAGGACTAGCGGGTTCTATGAGCAGTTCTTC. Protein sequence: CASTRTSGFYEQFF.

V usage is TRBV19 and J usage is TRBJ2-7; D uncertain. Germline loops: CDR1 LNHDA, CDR2 SQIVND (reference sequence). V lost 5 bases and J lost 0, with 14 bases in between. CDR3 length: 15 amino acids. The chain's CDR3 is CASSSYRSHSYEQYF. The CDR3 DNA reads as TGTGCCAGTAGTTCTTATCGCAGTCACTCCTACGAGCAGTACTTC.

The rearrangement joins TRBV5-1 to TRBJ2-1, with TRBD2 identical over 12 bases. The CDR3 loop spans 15 amino acids. V shed 4 bases and J 6 bases; nucleotides not matched to a gene: 5. CDR1 is SGHRS, CDR2 YFSETQ, per germline. CDR3 amino acids: CASSGGTSGFNEQFF. DNA for the CDR3: TGCGCCAGCAGCGGCGGGACTAGCGGGTTCAATGAGCAGTTCTTC.

The chain uses TRBV27 and TRBJ1-2, with 11 bases lining up with TRBD1. This CDR3 has 14 amino acids. Germline V gives CDR1 MNHEY, CDR2 SMNVEV (reference sequence). The junction had 6 bases not matched to a gene; V was cut back by 4 bases and J by 8 bases. The CDR3 sequence: CASSSQWTGGGYTF. Here the CDR3 DNA reads TGTGCCAGCAGTTCCCAGTGGACAGGGGGCGGCTACACCTTC.

This sequence joins TRBV6-2 or TRBV6-3 and TRBJ1-5; no firm D call. This CDR3 is 15 amino acids long. Trimming took 0 bases from V and 0 from J, leaving 6 bases between them. The germline V gene encodes CDR1 MNHEY and CDR2 SVGEGT. The CDR3 protein is CASSYSSYSNQPQHF. As DNA, the CDR3 is TGTGCCAGCAGTTACTCGTCTTATAGCAATCAGCCCCAGCATTTT.